This T cell receptor (delta chain) is from a study of gamma-delta chains in newborns, infants, children. TCRdb redid clone calling on the reads using CATT. This table holds roughly 7,100 delta-chain clones, 0.65% to 0.8% found once. This clone was seen more than once but under ten times. This likely reflects a read error, since a far larger clone is one base away. The CDR3 extends over 19 amino acids. The germline V gene encodes CDR1 GEAIGNYY and CDR2 EKD. The chain uses TRDV2 and TRDJ3; 9 nucleotides agree with TRDD3. The sample comprised blood. This TCR came from a child who was a newborn, infant or young child, either healthy, febrile or measles-vaccinated (not recorded which). CDR3 sequence (DNA): TGTGCCTGTGACACGTGGGGGATATCCCCCTCCTGGGACACCCGACAGACGTTTTTC. Protein product: CACDTWGISPSWDTRQTFF.